Presented here are 5 T cell receptor beta chains from one specimen sequenced in a study of CD8+CD57+ T cells in acquired aplastic anemia. TCR beta VDJ and CDR3 were profiled, and genomic DNA was the template. One entry per CDR3 protein results from TCRdb running MiXCR on the reads. The sample has 250,000 to 350,000 distinct CDR3 sequences, around 60% seen once. The material sequenced was sorted CD4+, CD8+, or CD8+CD57+ T cells (not recorded which) from PBMCs. Receptor source: a human donor with severe aplastic anemia or a healthy control (not recorded which).

This clonotype was seen at least ten times. The J gene is TRBJ1-2, the V gene TRBV11-2; D possibly corresponds to TRBD1 (5 bases). In germline, CDR1 is SGHAT, CDR2 FQNNGV. The CDR3 totals 14 residues. Trimming left V 1 base short and J 3 bases short, with 9 bases between. DNA of the CDR3: TGTGCCAGCAGCTTAGGGGGCTACGACTATGGCTACACCTTC. Translating it yields CASSLGGYDYGYTF.

This chain joins TRBV7-2 and TRBJ2-4; possibly TRBD2 for D (6 bases). V was clipped by 1 base and J by 3 bases, with 19 bases between them. The CDR3 is made up of 18 amino acids. The V gene's germline CDR1 is SGHTA and CDR2 FQGNSA. The CDR3 here is CASSLGGGWGKYKNIQYF. CDR3 DNA sequence: TGTGCCAGCAGCTTAGGGGGAGGATGGGGTAAGTACAAAAACATTCAGTACTTC.

The rearrangement uses TRBV15 and TRBJ1-1; D remains unclear. The V end was cut by 0 bases, the J end by 1 base, with 9 bases between. Germline V gene data show CDR1 as LNHNV and CDR2 as YYDKDF (reference sequence). The CDR3 extends over 15 amino acids. The CDR3 DNA reads TGTGCCACCAGCAGAGATCCATGGCGGAACACTGAAGCTTTCTTT. Its translation is CATSRDPWRNTEAFF.

This clonotype has a handful of counts. The CDR3 sequence is CASSEWDRYTYEQYF. In DNA form, the CDR3 reads TGTGCCAGCAGTGAATGGGATCGTTACACCTACGAGCAGTACTTC. This chain joins TRBV25-1 and TRBJ2-7; D is unclear. The CDR3 loop spans 15 amino acids. Germline assignment: CDR1 MGHDK and CDR2 SYGVNS. V was cut by 1 base and J by 2 bases, with 12 bases left in between.

In this sample, this clonotype turned up a few times. This may arise from a read error, as a much more abundant clone is one base away. This chain connects TRBV5-4 to TRBJ2-2; the match to TRBD2 covers 12 bases. This CDR3 spans 17 amino acids. Looked up from germline, CDR1 is SGHNT and CDR2 is YYREEE (reference sequence). The CDR3 loop reads CASSMGGLAGNTEELFF. DNA for the CDR3: TGTGCCAGCAGCATGGGGGGACTAGCGGGTAACACCGAGGAGCTGTTTTTT.